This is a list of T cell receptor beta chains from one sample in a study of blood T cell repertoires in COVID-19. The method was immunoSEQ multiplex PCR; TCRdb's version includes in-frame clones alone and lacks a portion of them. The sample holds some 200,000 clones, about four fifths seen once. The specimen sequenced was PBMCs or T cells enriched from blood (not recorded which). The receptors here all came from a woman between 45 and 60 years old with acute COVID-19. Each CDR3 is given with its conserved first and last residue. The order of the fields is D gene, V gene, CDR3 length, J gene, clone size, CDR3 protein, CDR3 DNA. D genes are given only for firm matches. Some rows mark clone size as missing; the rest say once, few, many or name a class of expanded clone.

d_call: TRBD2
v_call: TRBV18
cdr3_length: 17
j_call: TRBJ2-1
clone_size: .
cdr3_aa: CASSPRTSGRAGNEQFF
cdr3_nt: TGTGCCAGCTCACCTCGGACTAGCGGGAGGGCCGGCAATGAGCAGTTCTTC

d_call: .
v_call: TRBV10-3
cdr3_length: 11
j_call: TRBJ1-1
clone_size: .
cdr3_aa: CAISEPPRAFF
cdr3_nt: TGTGCCATCAGTGAGCCTCCTAGAGCTTTCTTT

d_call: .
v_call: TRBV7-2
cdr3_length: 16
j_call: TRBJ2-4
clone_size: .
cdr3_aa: CASSLGPLSTKNIQYF
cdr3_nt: TGTGCCAGCAGCTTAGGCCCGCTTTCTACCAAAAACATTCAGTACTTC

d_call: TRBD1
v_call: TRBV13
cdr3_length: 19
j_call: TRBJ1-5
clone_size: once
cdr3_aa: CASSLGVRGPKQGNQPQHF
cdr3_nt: TGTGCCAGCAGCTTAGGAGTCAGGGGGCCAAAGCAGGGCAATCAGCCCCAGCATTTT

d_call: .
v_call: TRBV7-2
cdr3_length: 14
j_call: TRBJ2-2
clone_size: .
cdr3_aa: CASSSYSNTGELFF
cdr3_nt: TGTGCCAGCAGCTCCTACTCCAACACCGGGGAGCTGTTTTTT

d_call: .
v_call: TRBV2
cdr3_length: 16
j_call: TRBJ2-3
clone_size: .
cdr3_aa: CASRPTRSTSTDTQYF
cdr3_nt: TGTGCCAGCAGACCGACTAGGAGCACTAGCACAGATACGCAGTATTTT

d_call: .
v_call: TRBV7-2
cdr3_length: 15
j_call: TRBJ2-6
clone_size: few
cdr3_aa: CASSFGGSGANVLTF
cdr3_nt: TGTGCCAGCAGCTTTGGGGGCTCAGGGGCCAACGTCCTGACTTTC

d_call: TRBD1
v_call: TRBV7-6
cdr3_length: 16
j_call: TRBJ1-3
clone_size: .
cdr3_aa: CASSLGTGRSGNTIYF
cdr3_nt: TGTGCCAGCAGCTTGGGGACAGGGAGGTCTGGAAACACCATATATTTT

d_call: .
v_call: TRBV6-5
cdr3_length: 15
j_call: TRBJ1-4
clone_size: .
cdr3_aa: CASSYSGNLGEKLFF
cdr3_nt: TGTGCCAGCAGTTACTCCGGGAACCTTGGGGAAAAACTGTTTTTT

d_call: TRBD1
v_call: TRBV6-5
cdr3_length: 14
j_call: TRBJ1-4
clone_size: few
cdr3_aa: CASRPGQANEKLFF
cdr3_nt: TGTGCCAGCAGGCCGGGACAGGCTAATGAAAAACTGTTTTTT

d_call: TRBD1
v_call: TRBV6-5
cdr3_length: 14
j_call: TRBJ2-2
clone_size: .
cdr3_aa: CASRGQGGTGELFF
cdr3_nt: TGTGCCAGCAGGGGACAGGGGGGGACCGGGGAGCTGTTTTTT

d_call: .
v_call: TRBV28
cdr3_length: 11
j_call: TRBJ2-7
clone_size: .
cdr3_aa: CASSSNGGQYF
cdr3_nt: TGTGCCAGCAGCTCAAATGGCGGGCAGTACTTC

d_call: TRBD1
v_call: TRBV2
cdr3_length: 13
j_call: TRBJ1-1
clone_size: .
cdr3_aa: CASSRQGLAEAFF
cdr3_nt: TGTGCCAGCAGCCGACAGGGCCTCGCTGAAGCTTTCTTT

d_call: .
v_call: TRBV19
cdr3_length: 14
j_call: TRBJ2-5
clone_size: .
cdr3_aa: CATRAAGQQETQYF
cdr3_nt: TGTGCCACTAGGGCGGCAGGACAGCAAGAGACCCAGTACTTC

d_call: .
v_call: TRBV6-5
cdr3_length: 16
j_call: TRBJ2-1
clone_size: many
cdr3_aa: CASSYRRPSSYNEQFF
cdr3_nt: TGTGCCAGCAGTTACCGGCGGCCGAGCTCCTACAATGAGCAGTTCTTC

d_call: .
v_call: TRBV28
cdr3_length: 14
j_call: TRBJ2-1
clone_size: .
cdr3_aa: CASNQGGMSNEQFF
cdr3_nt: TGTGCCAGCAATCAGGGGGGCATGTCAAATGAGCAGTTCTTC

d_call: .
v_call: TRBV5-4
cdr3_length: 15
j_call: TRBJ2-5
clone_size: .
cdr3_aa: CASSLDRGSRETQYF
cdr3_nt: TGTGCCAGCAGCTTGGATAGGGGCTCTCGGGAGACCCAGTACTTC

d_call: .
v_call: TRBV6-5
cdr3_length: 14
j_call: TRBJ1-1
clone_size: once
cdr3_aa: CASSHGQIHTEAFF
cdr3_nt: TGTGCCAGCAGCCATGGACAGATTCACACTGAAGCTTTCTTT

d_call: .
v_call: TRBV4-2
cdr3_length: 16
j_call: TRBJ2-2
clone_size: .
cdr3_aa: CASSQDTDRNTGELFF
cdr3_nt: TGTGCCAGCAGCCAAGATACGGACAGGAACACCGGGGAGCTGTTTTTT

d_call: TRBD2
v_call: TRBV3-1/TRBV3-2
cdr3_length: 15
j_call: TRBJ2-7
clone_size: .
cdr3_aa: CASSQVPGGGYEQYF
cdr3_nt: TGTGCCAGCAGCCAAGTTCCGGGAGGAGGGTACGAGCAGTACTTC

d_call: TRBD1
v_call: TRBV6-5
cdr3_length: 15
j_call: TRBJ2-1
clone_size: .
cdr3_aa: CASSLTGTGNNEQFF
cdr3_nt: TGTGCCAGCAGTCTTACCGGGACAGGCAACAATGAGCAGTTCTTC

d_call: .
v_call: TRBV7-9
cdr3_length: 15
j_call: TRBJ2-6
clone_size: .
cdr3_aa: CASSPRQAGANVLTF
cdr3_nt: TGTGCCAGCAGCCCCAGACAGGCTGGGGCCAACGTCCTGACTTTC

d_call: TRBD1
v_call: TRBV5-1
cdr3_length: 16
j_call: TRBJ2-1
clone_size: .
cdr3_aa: CASSLTGQGAYNEQFF
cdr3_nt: TGCGCCAGCAGCTTGACCGGACAGGGGGCCTACAATGAGCAGTTCTTC

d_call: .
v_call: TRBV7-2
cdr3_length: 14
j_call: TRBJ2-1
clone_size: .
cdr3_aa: CASSTRLEDNEQFF
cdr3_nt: TGTGCCAGCAGCACCCGACTTGAGGACAATGAGCAGTTCTTC

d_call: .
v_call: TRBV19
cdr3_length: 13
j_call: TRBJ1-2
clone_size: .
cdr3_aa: CASRVTSDYGYTF
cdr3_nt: TGTGCCAGTAGGGTCACCTCAGACTATGGCTACACCTTC

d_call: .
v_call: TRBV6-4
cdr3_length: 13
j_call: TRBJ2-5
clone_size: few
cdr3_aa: CASSQLPRETQYF
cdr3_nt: TGTGCCAGCAGCCAGTTACCCAGGGAGACCCAGTACTTC

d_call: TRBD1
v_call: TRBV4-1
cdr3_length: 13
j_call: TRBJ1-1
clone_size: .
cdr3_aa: CASSPQGYTEAFF
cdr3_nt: TGCGCCAGCAGCCCACAGGGGTACACTGAAGCTTTCTTT

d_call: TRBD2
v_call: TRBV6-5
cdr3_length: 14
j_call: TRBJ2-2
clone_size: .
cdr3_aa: CASSYDGRAGELFF
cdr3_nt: TGTGCCAGCAGTTATGACGGGAGGGCCGGGGAGCTGTTTTTT

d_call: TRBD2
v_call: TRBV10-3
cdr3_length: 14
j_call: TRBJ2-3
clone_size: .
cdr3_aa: CAIRSGRARDTQYF
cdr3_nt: TGTGCCATCAGGAGCGGGAGGGCCCGAGATACGCAGTATTTT

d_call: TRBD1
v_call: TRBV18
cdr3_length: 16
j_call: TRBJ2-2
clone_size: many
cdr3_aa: CASSSARTGNTGELFF
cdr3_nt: TGTGCCAGCTCCTCCGCAAGGACAGGGAATACCGGGGAGCTGTTTTTT

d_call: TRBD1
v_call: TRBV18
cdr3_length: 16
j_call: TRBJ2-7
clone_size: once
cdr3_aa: CASSSGDRGGSYEQYF
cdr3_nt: TGTGCCAGCTCATCAGGGGACAGGGGAGGTTCCTACGAGCAGTACTTC

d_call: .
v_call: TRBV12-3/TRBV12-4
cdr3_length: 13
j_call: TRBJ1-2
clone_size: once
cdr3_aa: CASAVGGSYGYTF
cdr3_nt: TGTGCCAGTGCGGTCGGGGGTTCCTATGGCTACACCTTC

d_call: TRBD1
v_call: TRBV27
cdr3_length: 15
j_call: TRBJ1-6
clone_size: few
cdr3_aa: CASSSHRGMNSPLHF
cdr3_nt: TGTGCCAGCAGTTCCCACAGGGGAATGAATTCACCCCTCCACTTT

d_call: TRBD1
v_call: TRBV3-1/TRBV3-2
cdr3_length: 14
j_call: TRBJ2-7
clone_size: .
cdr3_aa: CASSRGQETYEQYF
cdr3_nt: TGTGCCAGCAGCCGGGGACAGGAGACCTACGAGCAGTACTTC

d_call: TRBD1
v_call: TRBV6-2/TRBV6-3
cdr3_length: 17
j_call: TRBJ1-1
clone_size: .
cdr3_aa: CASSPPPRQGRGTEAFF
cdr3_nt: TGTGCCAGCAGTCCACCCCCAAGACAGGGGAGGGGAACTGAAGCTTTCTTT

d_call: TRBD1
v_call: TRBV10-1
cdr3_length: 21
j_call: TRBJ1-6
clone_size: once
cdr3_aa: CASSGTLSGTAFNLSYPPLHF
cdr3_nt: TGCGCCAGCAGTGGAACGCTTTCCGGGACAGCGTTCAACTTGTCGTATCCACCCCTCCACTTT

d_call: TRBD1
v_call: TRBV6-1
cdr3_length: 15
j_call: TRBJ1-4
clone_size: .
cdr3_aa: CASSEPGQLNEKLFF
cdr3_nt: TGTGCCAGCAGTGAACCGGGACAGCTGAATGAAAAACTGTTTTTT